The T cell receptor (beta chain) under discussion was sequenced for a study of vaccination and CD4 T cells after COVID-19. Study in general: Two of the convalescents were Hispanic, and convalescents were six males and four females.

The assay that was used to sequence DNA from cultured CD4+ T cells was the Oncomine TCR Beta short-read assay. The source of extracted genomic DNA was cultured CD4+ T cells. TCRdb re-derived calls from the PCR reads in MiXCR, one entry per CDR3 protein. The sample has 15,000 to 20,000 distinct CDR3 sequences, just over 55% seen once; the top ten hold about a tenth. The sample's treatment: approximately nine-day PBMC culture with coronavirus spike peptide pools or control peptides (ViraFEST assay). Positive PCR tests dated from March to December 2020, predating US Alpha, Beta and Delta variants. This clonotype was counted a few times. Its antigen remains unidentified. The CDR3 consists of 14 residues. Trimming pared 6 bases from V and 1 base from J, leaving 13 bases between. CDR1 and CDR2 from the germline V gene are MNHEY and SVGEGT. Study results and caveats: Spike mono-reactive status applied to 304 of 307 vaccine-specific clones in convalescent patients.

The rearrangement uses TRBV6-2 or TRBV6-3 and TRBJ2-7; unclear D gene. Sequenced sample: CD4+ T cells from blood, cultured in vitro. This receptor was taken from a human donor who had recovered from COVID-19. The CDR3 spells CASSQGRWSYEQYF. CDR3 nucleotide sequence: TGTGCCAGCAGCCAAGGGCGCTGGTCCTACGAGCAGTACTTC.